These 9 T cell receptor beta chains were all obtained from the same sample, sequenced in a study of cytomegalovirus exposure and HLA in healthy donors (dated by TCRdb to 2016 to 2017). The library was produced with the immunoSEQ multiplex PCR assay. For the multiplex PCR, a mixture combining 60 forward primers for TCR Vbeta segments and 13 reverse primers for TCR Jbeta segments was used. Here the immuneACCESS table is served through TCRdb, limited to in-frame sequences with V and J called. Missing clones are a known gap in these copies; in checked studies unresolved V genes cover under half, and the rest lacks a known reason. The sample table records 14,000 or so clones; about two thirds of these occur just once. The leading ten clones occupy over 15% of the sample. Sequences were obtained from PBMCs. Every receptor here comes from a woman aged 50 to 65 in good health and CMV-seropositive.

This clone has more than one count but fewer than ten. The chain has TRBV6-1 and TRBJ1-2; D is unclear. Looked up from germline, CDR1 is MNHNS and CDR2 is SASEGT. V was pared by 3 bases and J by 8 bases, with 16 bases between. This CDR3 is 14 amino acids long. CDR3 DNA sequence: TGTGCCAGCAGTGAGCCCCTAGGCGGGGAAGGCTACACCTTC. Its protein is CASSEPLGGEGYTF.

This chain connects TRBV15 to TRBJ2-2; no firm D call. The CDR3 contains 13 residues. Germline loops: CDR1 LNHNV, CDR2 YYDKDF (reference sequence). Trimming stripped 1 base from V and 7 bases from J, with 7 bases between. The CDR3 DNA sequence: TGTGCCACCAGCAGAGTAGCTCTCGGGGAGCTGTTTTTT. Translating it yields CATSRVALGELFF.

This clone has just a few counts. CDR3 loop: CASSDRVEETQYF. In nucleotides, the CDR3 is TGTGCCAGTAGTGACCGGGTCGAAGAGACCCAGTACTTC. The chain combines TRBV19 with TRBJ2-5; the D is unclear. CDR1 and CDR2 (germline): LNHDA, SQIVND (reference sequence). The CDR3 is 13 residues long. Trimming shortened V by 5 bases and J by 3 bases, and 10 bases separated the two germline ends.

The rearrangement uses TRBV7-8 and TRBJ1-5, with 7 bases lining up with TRBD1. This CDR3 region has 16 residues. Unmatched junction bases numbered 11, after V lost 5 bases and J lost 4 bases. Per germline, CDR1 SGHVS and CDR2 FQNEAQ. Here the CDR3 reads CASSPNQGQINQPQHF. For the CDR3, the DNA is TGTGCCAGCAGCCCCAACCAGGGACAGATTAATCAGCCCCAGCATTTT.

The chain has TRBV30 and TRBJ1-2; TRBD1 matches at 8 bases. In germline, CDR1 is GTSNPN, CDR2 SVGIG (reference sequence). V shed 4 bases and J 4 bases; nucleotides not matched to a gene: 8. This CDR3 is built from 14 residues. The DNA of the CDR3 is TGTGCCTGGACGTCGGCAGGGGGCCTCTATGGCTACACCTTC. Protein product: CAWTSAGGLYGYTF.

The V and J genes are TRBV29-1 and TRBJ1-2; possible D gene TRBD1, 5 bases. Germline V lookup: CDR1 SQVTM, CDR2 ANQGSEA. The CDR3 covers 15 residues. V was trimmed by 7 bases and J by 2 bases, leaving 20 bases between them. CDR3 loop: CSAGTSGTQNYGYTF. DNA of the CDR3: TGCAGCGCTGGAACCTCCGGGACTCAAAACTATGGCTACACCTTC. The whole variable domain, remainder taken from reference TRBV29-1 and TRBJ1-2, is SAVISQKPSRDICQRGTSLTIQCQVDSQVTMMFWYRQQPGQSLTLIATANQGSEATYESGFVIDKFPISRPNLTFSTLTVSNMSPEDSSIYLCSAGTSGTQNYGYTFGSGTRLTVV.

The chain recombines TRBV13 with TRBJ2-7, with a possible D match to TRBD1 (6 bases). The CDR3 contains 15 residues. Germline CDR1 and CDR2: PRHDT and FYEKMQ (reference sequence). Trimming stripped 1 base from V and 1 base from J, with 11 bases between. The CDR3 loop is CASSLAWGRSYEQYF. The DNA of the CDR3 is TGTGCCAGCAGCTTAGCCTGGGGGCGGTCCTACGAGCAGTACTTC.

The rearrangement joins TRBV9 to TRBJ1-2; D gene ambiguous. The V gene lost 10 bases and the J gene lost 8 bases, with 24 bases spanning the gap. In germline, CDR1 is SGDLS, CDR2 YYNGEE. This CDR3 spans 14 amino acids. The CDR3 coding sequence is TGTGCCCCTCCGGGGTACATCGCCCCACCCGGCTACACCTTC. This codes for CAPPGYIAPPGYTF. The whole variable domain, filled in from reference TRBV9 and TRBJ1-2, reads DSGVTQTPKHLITATGQRVTLRCSPRSGDLSVYWYQQSLDQGLQFLIQYYNGEERAKGNILERFSAQQFPDLHSELNLSSLELGDSALYFCAPPGYIAPPGYTFGSGTRLTVV.

The rearrangement uses TRBV6-1 and TRBJ2-7; 9 bases are shared with TRBD2. After removal of 6 bases from V and 0 bases from J, the junction contained 6 bases not matched to a gene. Germline values: CDR1 MNHNS, CDR2 SASEGT. The length of the CDR3 is 15 residues. The CDR3, as DNA: TGTGCCAGCAGAGCGACTAGCGGAGGCTCCTACGAGCAGTACTTC. This sequence encodes CASRATSGGSYEQYF.